This is a list of T cell receptor beta chains from one sample in a study of T cells after yellow fever vaccination. TCRdb re-called the 5' RACE reads through MiXCR, storing one row per CDR3 protein. The sample lists roughly 160,000 distinct CDR3 sequences, approximately 9.7% occurring once. The sample in question was CD8+ T cells sorted from PBMCs, obtained 45 days after the yellow fever booster vaccination. Receptors were obtained from a man aged 18 to 30 who received the YFV17D yellow fever vaccine. CDR3s include the opening cysteine and the closing phenylalanine or tryptophan. A D gene is named only where the DNA matches it firmly. Only some rows state a clone size, as once, few, many or a class for expanded clones.

CDR3: CASSLSTGGALIYYEQYF
DNA: TGTGCCAGCAGCTTGTCGACCGGGGGGGCCTTGATTTACTACGAGCAGTACTTC
D: TRBD2
J: TRBJ2-7
V: TRBV5-4
size: many

CDR3: CASSYSYYGSYNEQFF
DNA: TGTGCCAGCAGTTACTCGTATTATGGCAGCTACAATGAGCAGTTCTTC
D: .
J: TRBJ2-1
V: TRBV6-5
size: few

CDR3: CASGLDRSLYGYTF
DNA: TGTGCTAGTGGCCTTGACAGGTCCCTCTATGGCTACACCTTC
D: .
J: TRBJ1-2
V: TRBV12-5
size: .

CDR3: CASTPRGLSNTGELFF
DNA: TGCGCCAGCACCCCACGGGGACTATCGAACACCGGGGAGCTGTTTTTT
D: TRBD2
J: TRBJ2-2
V: TRBV5-1
size: once

CDR3: CASSQRTLRGSRQYF
DNA: TGTGCCAGCAGCCAGCGGACCCTCAGGGGATCAAGGCAGTACTTC
D: .
J: TRBJ2-7
V: TRBV27
size: .

CDR3: CASSYTGGSYEQYF
DNA: TGTGCCAGCAGCTACACGGGGGGCTCCTACGAGCAGTACTTC
D: TRBD2
J: TRBJ2-7
V: TRBV27
size: .

CDR3: CASSLQDSDTQYF
DNA: TGCGCCAGCAGCCTGCAGGACTCGGATACGCAGTATTTT
D: .
J: TRBJ2-3
V: TRBV5-1
size: .

CDR3: CASSYDGTSGANTGELFF
DNA: TGTGCCAGCAGTTACGACGGGACTAGCGGCGCGAACACCGGGGAGCTGTTTTTT
D: TRBD2
J: TRBJ2-2
V: TRBV6-6
size: .

CDR3: CAVGPDYLNTEAFF
DNA: TGTGCCGTAGGGCCGGACTATTTGAACACTGAAGCTTTCTTT
D: .
J: TRBJ1-1
V: TRBV19
size: few

CDR3: CASSLVSGAETQYF
DNA: TGTGCCAGCAGCTTAGTTTCGGGGGCAGAGACCCAGTACTTC
D: .
J: TRBJ2-5
V: TRBV7-2
size: .

CDR3: CASSPSLTGAPFGNEQFF
DNA: TGTGCCAGCAGCCCGTCCCTGACAGGGGCCCCATTCGGTAATGAGCAGTTCTTC
D: TRBD1
J: TRBJ2-1
V: TRBV7-9
size: .

CDR3: CASSFSVVGAGELFF
DNA: TGTGCCAGCAGCTTCTCTGTAGTGGGGGCCGGGGAGCTGTTTTTT
D: .
J: TRBJ2-2
V: TRBV5-6
size: few

CDR3: CASSLNGVYQPQHF
DNA: TGTGCCAGCAGTCTCAACGGAGTGTATCAGCCCCAGCATTTT
D: .
J: TRBJ1-5
V: TRBV6-2/TRBV6-3
size: many

CDR3: CASSVEQGSTYEQYF
DNA: TGTGCCAGCAGCGTAGAACAGGGTTCTACCTACGAGCAGTACTTC
D: .
J: TRBJ2-7
V: TRBV9
size: .

CDR3: CASSDLLGDETQYF
DNA: TGTGCCAGCAGCGACCTACTAGGGGACGAGACCCAGTACTTC
D: .
J: TRBJ2-5
V: TRBV13
size: .

CDR3: CASIRTSWGDTQYF
DNA: TGTGCCAGCATTCGGACTTCCTGGGGCGATACGCAGTATTTT
D: .
J: TRBJ2-3
V: TRBV27
size: .

CDR3: CASSLRRGKRDEKLFF
DNA: TGTGCCAGCAGCTTGAGACGAGGGAAGCGGGATGAAAAACTGTTTTTT
D: .
J: TRBJ1-4
V: TRBV5-6
size: few

CDR3: CASSYSREGNEQFF
DNA: TGTGCCAGCAGTTACTCGAGAGAGGGGAATGAGCAGTTCTTC
D: .
J: TRBJ2-1
V: TRBV6-5
size: few

CDR3: CASSLASTAVTKNIQYF
DNA: TGCGCCAGCAGCTTGGCCTCGACAGCGGTAACCAAAAACATTCAGTACTTC
D: .
J: TRBJ2-4
V: TRBV5-1
size: few

CDR3: CSARDKRGYTDTQYF
DNA: TGCAGTGCTAGAGATAAGCGGGGGTACACAGATACGCAGTATTTT
D: TRBD2
J: TRBJ2-3
V: TRBV20-1
size: .

CDR3: CASSQESAYGNSPLHF
DNA: TGCGCCAGCAGCCAAGAGTCGGCTTATGGTAATTCACCCCTCCACTTT
D: .
J: TRBJ1-6
V: TRBV4-3
size: few

CDR3: CASSPNPGLGRTEAFF
DNA: TGTGCCAGCAGCCCGAATCCGGGGCTTGGGCGCACTGAAGCTTTCTTT
D: .
J: TRBJ1-1
V: TRBV7-6
size: .

CDR3: CASSEGDEQFF
DNA: TGTGCCAGCAGTGAGGGAGATGAGCAGTTCTTC
D: .
J: TRBJ2-1
V: TRBV6-1
size: .

CDR3: CASSSGTPNTGELFF
DNA: TGTGCCAGCAGTTCTGGGACACCGAACACCGGGGAGCTGTTTTTT
D: .
J: TRBJ2-2
V: TRBV12-3/TRBV12-4
size: many

CDR3: CASSVSGDPAGELFF
DNA: TGTGCCAGCAGCGTTTCCGGGGACCCTGCCGGGGAGCTGTTTTTT
D: .
J: TRBJ2-2
V: TRBV9
size: .

CDR3: CASTGTIDIQYF
DNA: TGTGCCAGCACTGGGACTATTGACATTCAGTACTTC
D: TRBD2
J: TRBJ2-4
V: TRBV12-3/TRBV12-4
size: few

CDR3: CASSFRTGGGYGYTF
DNA: TGTGCCAGCAGTTTCCGGACAGGGGGGGGCTATGGCTACACCTTC
D: TRBD1
J: TRBJ1-2
V: TRBV27
size: .

CDR3: CASSQEEGPTGELFF
DNA: TGCGCCAGCAGCCAAGAAGAGGGGCCCACCGGGGAGCTGTTTTTT
D: .
J: TRBJ2-2
V: TRBV4-3
size: .

CDR3: CATSDFANTGELFF
DNA: TGTGCCACCAGTGATTTCGCGAACACCGGGGAGCTGTTTTTT
D: .
J: TRBJ2-2
V: TRBV24-1
size: .

CDR3: CASSLWPVQSNTGELFF
DNA: TGTGCTAGCAGCTTGTGGCCGGTACAGAGCAACACCGGGGAGCTGTTTTTT
D: .
J: TRBJ2-2
V: TRBV7-7
size: .

CDR3: CATGDRVRQPQHF
DNA: TGTGCCACAGGGGACAGGGTACGGCAGCCCCAGCATTTT
D: TRBD1
J: TRBJ1-5
V: TRBV15
size: few

CDR3: CASSQDRLAVPSYNEQFF
DNA: TGCGCCAGCAGCCAAGATAGGCTAGCCGTGCCCTCCTACAATGAGCAGTTCTTC
D: .
J: TRBJ2-1
V: TRBV4-3
size: .

CDR3: CASSYPGPFGEQFF
DNA: TGTGCCAGCAGTTACCCAGGCCCGTTCGGTGAGCAGTTCTTC
D: .
J: TRBJ2-1
V: TRBV6-5
size: .

CDR3: CASSLGTVVVRDTQYF
DNA: TGTGCCAGCAGCTTAGGAACAGTAGTCGTAAGAGATACGCAGTATTTT
D: .
J: TRBJ2-3
V: TRBV7-2
size: few

CDR3: CASSRYRATNEKLFF
DNA: TGTGCCAGCAGCCGATACAGGGCAACTAATGAAAAACTGTTTTTT
D: .
J: TRBJ1-4
V: TRBV11-2
size: .

CDR3: CSADRLNTEAFF
DNA: TGCAGTGCCGACAGGTTGAACACTGAAGCTTTCTTT
D: .
J: TRBJ1-1
V: TRBV20-1
size: .

CDR3: CAISTRAGAAGTEAFF
DNA: TGTGCCATCAGCACTAGGGCAGGGGCAGCGGGCACTGAAGCTTTCTTT
D: .
J: TRBJ1-1
V: TRBV10-3
size: .

CDR3: CSVETPSDNEQFF
DNA: TGCAGCGTTGAGACCCCCTCGGACAATGAGCAGTTCTTC
D: .
J: TRBJ2-1
V: TRBV29-1
size: many

CDR3: CASSQDPGRGEKLFF
DNA: TGCGCCAGCAGCCAAGATCCGGGACGAGGTGAAAAACTGTTTTTT
D: .
J: TRBJ1-4
V: TRBV4-3
size: .

CDR3: CASSSLWGQETQYF
DNA: TGTGCCAGCAGTTCCCTGTGGGGCCAAGAGACCCAGTACTTC
D: .
J: TRBJ2-5
V: TRBV6-5
size: few